The 24 T cell receptor beta chains below all came from one sample that was sequenced in a study of blood T cell repertoires in COVID-19. Profiling relied on immunoSEQ multiplex PCR, and the TCRdb table lists in-frame clones only, not all of them. The table has roughly 200,000 clones, around 89% seen once. Sequenced sample: PBMCs or T cells enriched from blood (not recorded which). The origin of the receptors is a man aged 25 to 45 who had recovered from COVID-19.

V and J are TRBV5-1 and TRBJ2-3; 9 nucleotides align to TRBD2. The CDR3 is made up of 16 amino acids. Germline-derived CDR1 and CDR2 are SGHRS and YFSETQ. With V trimmed by 2 bases and J by 6 bases, 10 bases remained unmatched. CDR3 sequence (DNA): TGCGCCAGCAGCTTTTTTCCTAGCGGGGTGCTGGATACGCAGTATTTT. The encoded protein is CASSFFPSGVLDTQYF. The entire variable domain, with the rest obtained from reference TRBV5-1 and TRBJ2-3, is as follows: KAGVTQTPRYLIKTRGQQVTLSCSPISGHRSVSWYQQTPGQGLQFLFEYFSETQRNKGNFPGRFSGRQFSNSRSEMNVSTLELGDSALYLCASSFFPSGVLDTQYFGPGTRLTVL.

V gene TRBV9 combines with J gene TRBJ1-2, with 7 bases fitting TRBD1. CDR1 SGDLS and CDR2 YYNGEE come from the germline V gene. The CDR3 sequence is 16 residues long. J gave up 0 bases and V 3 bases, and 8 bases lay outside the gene matches. The CDR3 loop reads CASSGHGTDANYGYTF. The CDR3 nucleotides read TGTGCCAGCAGCGGCCATGGGACAGACGCTAACTATGGCTACACCTTC.

As to this clone: Other DNA sequences in the same sample also yield this CDR3. The chain employs TRBV18 and TRBJ2-2; 9 bases align to TRBD1. The germline gives CDR1 KGHSH, CDR2 LQKENI. The CDR3 consists of 15 residues. Trimming removed 3 bases from V and 4 bases from J; junction bases left unmatched: 3. The CDR3 protein is CASSPGQGSTGELFF. CDR3 nucleotide sequence: TGTGCCAGCTCACCGGGACAGGGCAGCACCGGGGAGCTGTTTTTT.

The V gene is TRBV20-1, the J gene TRBJ1-3, with D unclear. Germline lookup yields CDR1 DFQATT and CDR2 SNEGSKA (reference sequence). This CDR3 region has 13 residues. V was shortened by 3 bases and J by 0 bases, with 6 bases between the two germline ends. CDR3 bases: TGCAGTGCTAGTTCCTTCTCTGGAAACACCATATATTTT. Amino acid sequence: CSASSFSGNTIYF.

The rearrangement joins TRBV4-2 to TRBJ1-3; 7 bases map to TRBD1. From germline, CDR1 is LGHNA and CDR2 YNFKEQ. With 0 bases clipped from V and 2 bases from J, the junction kept 7 bases outside the gene matches. This CDR3 is 17 amino acids long. CDR3 amino acids: CASSQEYGRGAGNTIYF. The CDR3 nucleotides are TGTGCCAGCAGCCAAGAGTATGGCAGGGGGGCTGGAAACACCATATATTTT.

The chain uses TRBV3-1 (or the pseudogene TRBV3-2) and TRBJ2-5; TRBD1 matches 7 bases. V shed 5 bases, J shed 9 bases, and the junction held 12 bases outside the gene matches. The CDR3 spans 14 residues. The germline gives CDR1 LGHDT, CDR2 YNNKEL (reference sequence). The DNA of the CDR3 is TGTGCCAGCAGCACGGACAGGAGGCCCGTGGCCCAGTACTTC. It is translated as CASSTDRRPVAQYF.

The chain couples TRBV18 to TRBJ2-1; D call uncertain. This CDR3 comprises 13 residues. Deletions cut 3 bases from V and 9 bases from J, with 12 bases between. Germline values: CDR1 KGHSH, CDR2 LQKENI. The CDR3 DNA sequence: TGTGCCAGCTCACCCAGCCCTTCAGGTGAGCAGTTCTTC. Its translation: CASSPSPSGEQFF.

The J gene is TRBJ2-2, the V gene TRBV19, with 8 bases lining up with TRBD2. The CDR3 runs to 15 residues. In germline, CDR1 is LNHDA, CDR2 SQIVND (reference sequence). V shed 5 bases, J shed 4 bases, and the junction held 6 bases outside the gene matches. CDR3 region: CASSPRTSPTGELFF. DNA for the CDR3: TGTGCCAGTAGTCCCCGGACTAGCCCCACCGGGGAGCTGTTTTTT.

This clone was counted a single time. The chain carries TRBV9 and TRBJ2-1; TRBD2 agrees at 7 bases. The V gene end was trimmed by 0 bases and the J gene end by 1 base; junction bases not matched to a gene: 4. Germline V lookup: CDR1 SGDLS, CDR2 YYNGEE. The CDR3 runs 16 residues. The CDR3 reads CASSVGGSGSYNEQFF. DNA for the CDR3: TGTGCCAGCAGCGTAGGGGGTAGCGGGTCCTACAATGAGCAGTTCTTC.

The chain links TRBV4-2 to TRBJ2-7; 11 bases line up with TRBD1. Trimming took 4 bases from V and 1 from J; bases not matched to a gene: 3. Germline CDR1 LGHNA, CDR2 YNFKEQ. There are 15 residues in the CDR3. The CDR3 sequence: CASSPGTGGSYEQYF. The CDR3 coding sequence is TGTGCCAGCAGCCCCGGGACAGGGGGTTCCTACGAGCAGTACTTC.

The V gene is TRBV29-1, the J gene TRBJ2-2; 8 nucleotides agree with TRBD2. Per the germline V gene, CDR1 is SQVTM and CDR2 is ANQGSEA. This CDR3 spans 14 amino acids. Trimming took 6 bases from V and 5 from J; bases not matched to a gene: 8. The CDR3 protein is CSVPGTRNTGELFF. The CDR3 DNA is TGCAGCGTACCCGGGACTAGAAATACCGGGGAGCTGTTTTTT.

This sequence joins TRBV5-6 and TRBJ2-1; no firm D call. This CDR3 region has 12 residues. In germline, CDR1 is SGHDT, CDR2 YYEEEE. V was shortened by 0 bases and J by 6 bases, with 4 bases between the two germline ends. The CDR3: CASSLVVNEQFF. The CDR3 DNA follows: TGTGCCAGCAGCTTGGTAGTCAATGAGCAGTTCTTC. The full variable domain, completed using reference TRBV5-6 and TRBJ2-1, is DAGVTQSPTHLIKTRGQQVTLRCSPKSGHDTVSWYQQALGQGPQFIFQYYEEEERQRGNFPDRFSGHQFPNYSSELNVNALLLGDSALYLCASSLVVNEQFFGPGTRLTVL.

The genes are TRBV2 and TRBJ1-2; 7 bases line up with TRBD1. Germline V CDR1 and CDR2: SNHLY, FYNNEI. V was pared by 6 bases and J by 2 bases, with 6 bases of the junction left unmatched. CDR3 length: 14 residues. The CDR3 sequence: CASRYRGENYGYTF. CDR3 nucleotide sequence: TGTGCCAGCAGATACAGGGGTGAGAACTATGGCTACACCTTC.

The chain has TRBV5-1 and TRBJ2-5, with 8 bases matching TRBD2. The J segment lost 5 bases and the V segment lost 3 bases, leaving 15 bases of the junction unmatched. The CDR3 is 17 amino acids. CDR1 is SGHRS, CDR2 YFSETQ, per germline. The CDR3 loop is CASSWGLAGWRRETQYF. CDR3 nucleotide sequence: TGCGCCAGCAGCTGGGGTTTAGCGGGGTGGCGTAGGGAGACCCAGTACTTC.

This sequence joins TRBV10-3 and TRBJ1-2; D is unclear. The V gene lost 7 bases and the J gene lost 0 bases, with 9 bases spanning the gap. Germline assignment: CDR1 ENHRY and CDR2 SYGVKD. The CDR3 runs 13 residues. CDR3 in amino acids: CAIKELSNYGYTF. The CDR3, as DNA: TGTGCCATCAAAGAGTTGTCTAACTATGGCTACACCTTC.

The J gene is TRBJ2-7, the V gene TRBV6-2 or TRBV6-3, with a possible D match to TRBD1 (5 bases). V lost 6 bases, J lost 4 bases, and 10 bases lay in between. The CDR3 totals 12 residues. From germline, CDR1 is MNHEY and CDR2 SVGEGT. The CDR3 DNA sequence: TGTGCCAGCAGCCTAGGGGATTACGAGCAGTACTTC. This translates into CASSLGDYEQYF.

This rearrangement joins TRBV15 to TRBJ2-7; 7 bases map to TRBD1. Trimming removed 5 bases from V and 4 bases from J; junction bases left unmatched: 8. The CDR3 sequence is 14 residues long. Per germline, CDR1 LNHNV and CDR2 YYDKDF (reference sequence). The CDR3 region is CATSPGQKKYEQYF. The CDR3 region has the DNA TGTGCCACCAGCCCGGGACAGAAAAAATACGAGCAGTACTTC.

The chain joins TRBV5-1 to TRBJ2-1; D may be TRBD1 (6 bases). The CDR3 has 15 residues. The germline V and J ends were trimmed by 4 bases and 14 bases, with 25 bases remaining between them. From germline, CDR1 is SGHRS and CDR2 YFSETQ. The CDR3 here is CASSQLRTDSTSKFF. In DNA, the CDR3 is TGCGCCAGCAGCCAGCTTAGGACAGACAGTACTTCTAAGTTCTTC.

The rearrangement links TRBV10-3 to TRBJ1-2, with 7 bases aligning to TRBD1. Per the germline V gene, CDR1 is ENHRY and CDR2 is SYGVKD. The CDR3 has 17 amino acids. J gave up 1 base and V 2 bases, and 10 bases lay outside the gene matches. The CDR3 coding sequence is TGTGCCATCAGTGAGACGATAAGACAGGGACTTAACTATGGCTACACCTTC. Protein sequence: CAISETIRQGLNYGYTF.

The chain uses TRBV5-4 and TRBJ2-7; perhaps TRBD1 as D (6 bases). CDR3 length: 13 amino acids. Germline-derived CDR1 and CDR2 are SGHNT and YYREEE (reference sequence). Trimming left V 4 bases short and J 4 bases short, with 12 bases between. The CDR3 spells CASSRDNQYEQYF. CDR3 coding DNA: TGTGCCAGCAGCCGGGACAACCAATACGAGCAGTACTTC.

This clone was found a few times. This chain uses TRBV9 with TRBJ1-4, with unresolved D. The CDR3 length is 15 residues. V gave up 0 bases and J gave up 4 bases, with 10 bases separating them. CDR1 and CDR2 from the germline V gene are SGDLS and YYNGEE. CDR3 nucleotide sequence: TGTGCCAGCAGCGTAGCGGTACAGTATAATGAAAAACTGTTTTTT. It encodes CASSVAVQYNEKLFF.

The DNA of the CDR3 is TGTGCCAGCAGCTTGGCCCGGCGGGGGTACGCCTACGAGCAGTACTTC. It codes for CASSLARRGYAYEQYF. The rearrangement links TRBV5-6 to TRBJ2-7, with TRBD2 matching 7 bases. Trimming removed 0 bases from V and 2 bases from J; junction bases left unmatched: 8. CDR1 and CDR2 (germline): SGHDT, YYEEEE. The CDR3 is 16 residues long.

V and J are TRBV7-8 and TRBJ2-7, with 11 bases lining up with TRBD1. This CDR3 region has 15 residues. With V trimmed by 3 bases and J by 4 bases, 5 bases remained unmatched. Germline V gene data show CDR1 as SGHVS and CDR2 as FQNEAQ. CDR3 sequence: CASSFGTGGSYEQYF. DNA for the CDR3: TGTGCCAGCAGCTTCGGGACAGGGGGATCTTACGAGCAGTACTTC.

This chain links TRBV14 with TRBJ2-7, with unresolved D. This CDR3 region has 14 residues. Germline-derived CDR1 and CDR2 are SGHDN and FVKESK. V was trimmed by 0 bases and J by 3 bases, leaving 9 bases between them. Written as DNA, the CDR3 is TGTGCCAGCAGCCAAGATCCCGTTCTCTACGAGCAGTACTTC. This sequence encodes CASSQDPVLYEQYF.